This T cell receptor (beta chain) was recovered during a study of blood T cell repertoires in COVID-19. As for the study in general: Italy, Spain and the United States were the sources of the convalescent and acute COVID-19 samples. T cells, B-cell-depleted T cells, or PBMCs provided the cDNA or gDNA that served as material.

Assay used: immunoSEQ multiplex PCR; TCRdb lists only in-frame clones, some missing. The sample shows some 290,000 clones, roughly 91% of them seen only once. The receptor was derived from a woman in her 30s with COVID-19, enrolled during active disease. Material: peripheral blood.

The CDR3 region is CASSLPGYGQYF. The CDR3 DNA is TGTGCCAGCAGTTTACCCGGGTATGGCCAGTACTTC. The V and J genes are TRBV28 and TRBJ2-5; D not certain. The CDR3 spans 12 residues. V lost 2 bases to trimming and J lost 10 bases, with 11 bases between them. Per germline, CDR1 MDHEN and CDR2 SYDVKM.